This entry describes one TCR beta chain. Its specificity is not known. PCR employed 60 Vbeta and 13 Jbeta primers. Here immunoSEQ multiplex PCR was the method, and the copy in TCRdb shows in-frame clones only, minus some. The sample holds fewer than 120,000 clones, approximately 79% seen once. This sample was taken from a study of cytomegalovirus exposure and HLA in healthy donors. For the study at large: Within the Caucasian-associated ancestry cluster were around 80% of the 300 to 450 genotyped donors. Study-level results: There was a cluster of highly shared sequence variants that was likely a sequencing artifact. There were reportedly fewer N-insertions in an Asian-associated ancestry cluster than the roughly 670-donor mean, in a later analysis.

The CDR3 contains 16 residues. V lost 6 bases, J lost 5 bases, and 13 bases stayed unmatched. Germline CDR1 reads LNHDA; CDR2 reads SQIVND (reference sequence). The chain combines TRBV19 with TRBJ2-7, with 10 bases matching TRBD1. The TCR sequence derives from a man younger than 40 in good health and CMV-seropositive. What was sequenced was PBMCs. The CDR3 coding sequence is TGTGCCAGTAGCCACAGTCCGGGACAGGGGATTAACGAGCAGTACTTC. It specifies CASSHSPGQGINEQYF.